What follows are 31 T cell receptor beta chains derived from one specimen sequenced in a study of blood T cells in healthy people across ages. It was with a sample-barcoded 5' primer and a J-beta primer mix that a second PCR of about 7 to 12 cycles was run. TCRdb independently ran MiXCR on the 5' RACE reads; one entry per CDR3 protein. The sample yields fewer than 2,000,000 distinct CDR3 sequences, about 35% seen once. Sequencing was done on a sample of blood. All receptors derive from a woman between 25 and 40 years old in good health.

The CDR3 is CASSDLGLYNEQFF. In DNA, the CDR3 is TGTGCCAGCAGTGATTTGGGACTTTACAATGAGCAGTTCTTC. This chain connects TRBV2 to TRBJ2-1; tentative D call: TRBD2 (6 bases). V lost 3 bases to trimming and J lost 4 bases, with 10 bases between them. The V gene's germline CDR1 is SNHLY and CDR2 FYNNEI. The CDR3 consists of 14 residues.

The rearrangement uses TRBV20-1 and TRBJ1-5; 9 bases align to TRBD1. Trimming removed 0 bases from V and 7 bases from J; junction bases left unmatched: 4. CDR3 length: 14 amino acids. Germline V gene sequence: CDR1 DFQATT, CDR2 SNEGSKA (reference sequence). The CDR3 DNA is TGCAGTGCTAGAGATGGGACAGGGCACCAGCCCCAGCATTTT. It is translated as CSARDGTGHQPQHF.

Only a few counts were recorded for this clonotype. Here the CDR3 reads CASSLALGLATYEQYF. CDR3 coding DNA: TGTGCCAGCAGTTTGGCCCTCGGGCTAGCTACCTACGAGCAGTACTTC. The rearrangement links TRBV12-3 or TRBV12-4 to TRBJ2-7; maybe TRBD2 (5 bases). The CDR3 spans 16 residues. V was pared by 3 bases and J by 2 bases, with 17 bases between.

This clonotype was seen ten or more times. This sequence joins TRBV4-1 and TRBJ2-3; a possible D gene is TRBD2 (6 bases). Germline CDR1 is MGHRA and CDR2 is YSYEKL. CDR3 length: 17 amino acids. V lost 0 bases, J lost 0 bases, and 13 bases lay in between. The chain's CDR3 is CASSQDEAGFSTDTQYF. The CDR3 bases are TGCGCCAGCAGCCAAGATGAGGCGGGATTTAGCACAGATACGCAGTATTTT.

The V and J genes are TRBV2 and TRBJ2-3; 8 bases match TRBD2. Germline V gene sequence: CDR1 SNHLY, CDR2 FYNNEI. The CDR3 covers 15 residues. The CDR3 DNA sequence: TGTTCCGGGATTTTGACGGGAGGGCCACAAGATACGCAGTATTTT. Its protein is CSGILTGGPQDTQYF.

The CDR3 DNA is TGTGCCAGCAGTTTCAGAAAGGTCCACGAGCAGTACTTC. Amino acid sequence: CASSFRKVHEQYF. This chain connects TRBV28 to TRBJ2-7, with D uncertain. This CDR3 spans 13 amino acids. Looked up from germline, CDR1 is MDHEN and CDR2 is SYDVKM. The V gene lost 3 bases and the J gene lost 5 bases, with 11 bases spanning the gap.

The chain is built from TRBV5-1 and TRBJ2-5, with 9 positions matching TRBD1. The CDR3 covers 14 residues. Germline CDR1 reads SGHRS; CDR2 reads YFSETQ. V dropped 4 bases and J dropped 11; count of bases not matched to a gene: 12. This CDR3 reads CASSNRGLAREQYF. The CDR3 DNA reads TGCGCCAGCAGCAACAGGGGGCTGGCGAGGGAGCAGTACTTC.

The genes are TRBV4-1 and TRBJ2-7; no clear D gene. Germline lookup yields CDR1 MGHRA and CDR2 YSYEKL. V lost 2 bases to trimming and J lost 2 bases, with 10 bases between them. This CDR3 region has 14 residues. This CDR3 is CASSQQRTTYEQYF. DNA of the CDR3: TGCGCCAGCAGCCAACAGAGGACCACCTACGAGCAGTACTTC.

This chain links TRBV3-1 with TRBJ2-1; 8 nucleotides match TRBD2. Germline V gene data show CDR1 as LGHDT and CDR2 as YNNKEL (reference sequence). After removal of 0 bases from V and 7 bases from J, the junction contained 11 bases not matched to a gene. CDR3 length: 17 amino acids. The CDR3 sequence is CASSQEASGRARNEQFF. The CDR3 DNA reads TGTGCCAGCAGCCAAGAAGCTAGCGGGCGCGCCAGGAATGAGCAGTTCTTC.

CDR3 in amino acids: CASSQVQGQSYNEQFF. The DNA of the CDR3 is TGTGCCAGCAGCCAAGTTCAAGGACAGTCCTACAATGAGCAGTTCTTC. This chain connects TRBV14 to TRBJ2-1, with D perhaps matching TRBD1 (6 bases). Germline values: CDR1 SGHDN, CDR2 FVKESK. The CDR3 covers 16 residues. V lost 1 base and J 1 base, leaving 11 bases between the germline ends.

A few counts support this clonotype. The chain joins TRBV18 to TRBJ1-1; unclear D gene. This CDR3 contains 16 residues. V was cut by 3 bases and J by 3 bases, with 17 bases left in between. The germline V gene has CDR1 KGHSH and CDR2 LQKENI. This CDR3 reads CASSPNGRLKDTEAFF. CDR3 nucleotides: TGTGCCAGCTCACCGAACGGGAGGCTCAAGGACACTGAAGCTTTCTTT. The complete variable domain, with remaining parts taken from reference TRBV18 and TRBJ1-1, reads NAGVMQNPRHLVRRRGQEARLRCSPMKGHSHVYWYRQLPEEGLKFMVYLQKENIIDESGMPKERFSAEFPKEGPSILRIQQVVRGDSAAYFCASSPNGRLKDTEAFFGQGTRLTVV.

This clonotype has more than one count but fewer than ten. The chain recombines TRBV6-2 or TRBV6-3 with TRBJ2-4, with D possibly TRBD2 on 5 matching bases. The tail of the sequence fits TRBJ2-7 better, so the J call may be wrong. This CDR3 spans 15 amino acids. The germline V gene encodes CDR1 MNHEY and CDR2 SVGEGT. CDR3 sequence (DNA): TGTGCCAGCAGCTTAACTAGGACCTTACGGGACGAGCAGTACTTC. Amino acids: CASSLTRTLRDEQYF.

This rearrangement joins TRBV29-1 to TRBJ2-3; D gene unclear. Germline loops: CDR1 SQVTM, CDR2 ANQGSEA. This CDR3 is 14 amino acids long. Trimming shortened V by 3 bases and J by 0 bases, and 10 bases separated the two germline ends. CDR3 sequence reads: CSVDSSTSTDTQYF. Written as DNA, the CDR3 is TGCAGCGTTGATTCCAGCACAAGCACAGATACGCAGTATTTT.

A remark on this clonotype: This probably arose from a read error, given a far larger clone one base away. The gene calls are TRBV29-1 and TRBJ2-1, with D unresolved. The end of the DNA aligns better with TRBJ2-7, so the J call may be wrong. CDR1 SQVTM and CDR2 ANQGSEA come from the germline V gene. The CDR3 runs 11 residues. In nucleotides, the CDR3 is TGCAGCGTCACCGACGACTACGAGCAGTACTTC. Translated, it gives CSVTDDYEQYF.

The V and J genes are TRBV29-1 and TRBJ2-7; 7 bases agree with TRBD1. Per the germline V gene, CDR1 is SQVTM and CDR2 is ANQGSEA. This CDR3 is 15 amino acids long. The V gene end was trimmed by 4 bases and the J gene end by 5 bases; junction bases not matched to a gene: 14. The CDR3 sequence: CSVGVKGGNTHEQYF. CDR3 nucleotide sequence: TGCAGCGTTGGAGTCAAAGGGGGCAATACCCACGAGCAGTACTTC.

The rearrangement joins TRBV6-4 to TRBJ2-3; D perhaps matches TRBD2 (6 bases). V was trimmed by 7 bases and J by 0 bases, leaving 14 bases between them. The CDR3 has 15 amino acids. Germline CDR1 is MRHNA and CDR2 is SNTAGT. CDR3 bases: TGTGCCAGCAAATCCGGGACTCAAAGCACAGATACGCAGTATTTT. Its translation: CASKSGTQSTDTQYF.

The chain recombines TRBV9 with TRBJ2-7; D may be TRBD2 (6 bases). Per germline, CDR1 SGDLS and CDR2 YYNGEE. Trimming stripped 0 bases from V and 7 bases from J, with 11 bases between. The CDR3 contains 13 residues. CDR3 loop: CASSVAVGGEQYF. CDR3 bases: TGTGCCAGCAGCGTAGCGGTTGGGGGGGAGCAGTACTTC.

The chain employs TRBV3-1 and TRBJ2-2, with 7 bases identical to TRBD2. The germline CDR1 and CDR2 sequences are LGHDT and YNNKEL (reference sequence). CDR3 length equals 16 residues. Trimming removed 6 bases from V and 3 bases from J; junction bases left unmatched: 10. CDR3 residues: CASSRGSSVHTGELFF. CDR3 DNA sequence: TGTGCCAGCAGTCGCGGGAGTAGTGTTCACACCGGGGAGCTGTTTTTT. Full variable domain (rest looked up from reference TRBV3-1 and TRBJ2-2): DTAVSQTPKYLVTQMGNDKSIKCEQNLGHDTMYWYKQDSKKFLKIMFSYNNKELIINETVPNRFSPKSPDKAHLNLHINSLELGDSAVYFCASSRGSSVHTGELFFGEGSRLTVL.

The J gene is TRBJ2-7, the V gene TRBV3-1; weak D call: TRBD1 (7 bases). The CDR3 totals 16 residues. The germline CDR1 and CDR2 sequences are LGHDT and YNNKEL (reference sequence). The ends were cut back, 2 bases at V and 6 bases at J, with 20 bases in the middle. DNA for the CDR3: TGTGCCAGCAGCCAACAAGGGGGACCCCAGGGGGGCGAGCAGTACTTC. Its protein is CASSQQGGPQGGEQYF.

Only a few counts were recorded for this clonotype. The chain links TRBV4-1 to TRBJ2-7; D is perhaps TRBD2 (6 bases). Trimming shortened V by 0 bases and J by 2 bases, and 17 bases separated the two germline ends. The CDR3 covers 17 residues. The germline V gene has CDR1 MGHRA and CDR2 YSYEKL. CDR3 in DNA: TGCGCCAGCAGCCAAGATCAAAGCGGGCCACGCCCCTACGAGCAGTACTTC. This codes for CASSQDQSGPRPYEQYF.

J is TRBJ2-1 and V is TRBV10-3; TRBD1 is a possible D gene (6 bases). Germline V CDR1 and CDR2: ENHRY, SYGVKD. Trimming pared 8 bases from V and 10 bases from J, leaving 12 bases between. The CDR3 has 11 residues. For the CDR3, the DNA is TGTGCCATCCGAGGTGGGACAGAGCAGTTCTTC. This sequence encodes CAIRGGTEQFF.

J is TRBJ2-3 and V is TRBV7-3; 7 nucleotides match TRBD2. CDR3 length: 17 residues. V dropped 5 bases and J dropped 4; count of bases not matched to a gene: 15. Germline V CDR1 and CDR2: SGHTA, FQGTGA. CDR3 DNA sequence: TGTGCCAGCAGCGAATATCTAGCGGAACCTATCGCAGATACGCAGTATTTT. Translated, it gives CASSEYLAEPIADTQYF.

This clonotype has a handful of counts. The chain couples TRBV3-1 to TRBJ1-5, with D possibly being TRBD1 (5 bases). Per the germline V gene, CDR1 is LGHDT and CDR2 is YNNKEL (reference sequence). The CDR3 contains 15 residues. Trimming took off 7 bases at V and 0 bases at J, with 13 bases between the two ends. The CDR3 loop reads CASTSQGDSNQPQHF. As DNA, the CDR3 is TGTGCCAGCACCTCCCAAGGGGATAGCAATCAGCCCCAGCATTTT.

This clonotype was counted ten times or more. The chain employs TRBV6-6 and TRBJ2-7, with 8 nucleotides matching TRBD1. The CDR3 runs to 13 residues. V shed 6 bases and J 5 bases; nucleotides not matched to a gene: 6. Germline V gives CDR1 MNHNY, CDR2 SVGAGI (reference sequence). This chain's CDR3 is CASRTGTGHEQYF. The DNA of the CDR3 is TGTGCCAGCAGGACCGGGACAGGTCACGAGCAGTACTTC.

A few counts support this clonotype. The CDR3 reads CSAHPIYRDTKDTQYF. CDR3 coding DNA: TGCAGTGCTCACCCGATTTACCGGGACACAAAGGATACGCAGTATTTT. The rearrangement joins TRBV20-1 to TRBJ2-3; weak D call: TRBD1 (6 bases). Trimming removed 5 bases from V and 6 bases from J, with 24 bases in between. In germline, CDR1 is DFQATT, CDR2 SNEGSKA (reference sequence). The CDR3 sequence is 16 residues long.

Written as DNA, the CDR3 is TGTGCCAGCAGCCTCCGAGGGGTTGGGGGAGAGACCCAGTACTTC. Translating it yields CASSLRGVGGETQYF. The V and J genes are TRBV6-1 and TRBJ2-5; perhaps D is TRBD1 or TRBD2 (5 bases each). V dropped 6 bases and J dropped 4 bases, with 18 bases sitting between them. The CDR3 has 15 amino acids. CDR1 is MNHNS and CDR2 is SASEGT in the germline V gene.

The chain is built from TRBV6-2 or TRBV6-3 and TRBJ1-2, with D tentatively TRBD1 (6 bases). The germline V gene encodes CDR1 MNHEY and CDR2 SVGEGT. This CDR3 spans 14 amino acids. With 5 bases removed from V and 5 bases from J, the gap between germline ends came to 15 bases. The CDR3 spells CASSGRGTTYGYTF. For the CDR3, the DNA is TGTGCCAGCAGTGGCCGAGGGACAACTTATGGCTACACCTTC.

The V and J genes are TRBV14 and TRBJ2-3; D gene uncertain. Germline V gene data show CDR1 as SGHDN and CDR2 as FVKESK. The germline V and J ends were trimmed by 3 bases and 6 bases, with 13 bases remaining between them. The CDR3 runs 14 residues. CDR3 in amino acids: CASSQDRTRDTQYF. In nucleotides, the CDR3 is TGTGCCAGCAGCCAGGACCGAACTCGGGATACGCAGTATTTT. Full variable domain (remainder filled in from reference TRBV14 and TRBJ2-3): EAGVTQFPSHSVIEKGQTVTLRCDPISGHDNLYWYRRVMGKEIKFLLHFVKESKQDESGMPNNRFLAERTGGTYSTLKVQPAELEDSGVYFCASSQDRTRDTQYFGPGTRLTVL.

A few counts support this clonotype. This CDR3 is CSAPTGSGANVLTF. The CDR3 coding sequence is TGCAGTGCTCCGACGGGCTCTGGGGCCAACGTCCTGACTTTC. This chain links TRBV20-1 with TRBJ2-6; D remains ambiguous. Germline V gene sequence: CDR1 DFQATT, CDR2 SNEGSKA (reference sequence). This CDR3 has 14 amino acids. V lost 5 bases to trimming and J lost 0 bases, with 8 bases between them.

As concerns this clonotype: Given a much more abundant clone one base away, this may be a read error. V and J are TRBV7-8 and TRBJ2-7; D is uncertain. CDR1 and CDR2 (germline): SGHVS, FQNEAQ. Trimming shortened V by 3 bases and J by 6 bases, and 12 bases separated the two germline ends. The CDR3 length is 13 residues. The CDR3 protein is CASSFQEFCEQYF. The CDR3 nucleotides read TGTGCCAGCAGCTTTCAGGAATTCTGCGAGCAGTACTTC.

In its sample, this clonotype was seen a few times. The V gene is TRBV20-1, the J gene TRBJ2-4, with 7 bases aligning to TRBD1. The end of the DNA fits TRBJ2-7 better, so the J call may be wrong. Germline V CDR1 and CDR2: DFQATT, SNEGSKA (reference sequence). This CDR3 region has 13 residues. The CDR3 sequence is CSPRQGVNYEQYF. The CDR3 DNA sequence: TGCAGTCCTCGACAGGGAGTGAACTACGAGCAGTACTTC.